These 29 T cell receptor beta chains were all obtained from the same sample, sequenced in a study of blood T cell repertoires in COVID-19. Libraries were prepared by immunoSEQ multiplex PCR; TCRdb keeps only in-frame clonotypes and omits some of them. The sample contains approximately 360,000 clones, 87% of which appear only once. Sequenced input: PBMCs or T cells enriched from blood (not recorded which). These receptors were taken from a man in his forties in a cohort exposed to, infected with or recovered from COVID-19 (not recorded which).

The rearrangement links TRBV5-6 to TRBJ1-5; D perhaps matches TRBD1 (5 bases). The CDR3 loop spans 15 amino acids. Germline V gene lookup returns CDR1 SGHDT and CDR2 YYEEEE. Trimming cost V 1 base and J 2 bases, with 10 bases left between them. The CDR3 DNA reads as TGTGCCAGCAGCTTGAAAGGGGTTGGCAATCAGCCCCAGCATTTT. Its protein product is CASSLKGVGNQPQHF.

The V call is TRBV7-2, the J call TRBJ2-7; TRBD2 agrees at 8 bases. The CDR3 contains 14 residues. Germline CDR1 is SGHTA and CDR2 is FQGNSA. V lost 5 bases to trimming and J lost 4 bases; unmatched junction nucleotides: 7. The CDR3 bases are TGTGCCAGCAGCGTTACTAGCGGAGATTACGAGCAGTACTTC. Translated: CASSVTSGDYEQYF.

The chain combines TRBV14 with TRBJ2-3; a possible D gene is TRBD1 (6 bases). Germline CDR1 reads SGHDN; CDR2 reads FVKESK. V was shortened by 1 base and J by 2 bases, with 16 bases between the two germline ends. CDR3 size: 17 residues. CDR3: CASSQGPGHPSTDTQYF. For the CDR3, the DNA is TGTGCCAGCAGCCAAGGCCCGGGACATCCGTCCACAGATACGCAGTATTTT.

The rearrangement links TRBV4-2 to TRBJ2-7, with 8 nucleotides matching TRBD2. The V and J ends lost 1 base and 2 bases, in that order; junction bases with no gene match: 4. The CDR3 loop spans 15 amino acids. Germline assignment: CDR1 LGHNA and CDR2 YNFKEQ. CDR3 in amino acids: CASSQGNSGAYEQYF. As DNA, the CDR3 is TGTGCCAGCAGCCAAGGGAATAGCGGGGCCTACGAGCAGTACTTC.

The V call is TRBV19, the J call TRBJ1-5, with unresolved D. Germline lookup yields CDR1 LNHDA and CDR2 SQIVND (reference sequence). Trimming shortened V by 5 bases and J by 5 bases, and 7 bases separated the two germline ends. The CDR3 is 12 amino acids. CDR3 sequence reads: CASSGNYQPQHF. CDR3 sequence (DNA): TGTGCCAGTAGTGGTAACTATCAGCCCCAGCATTTT.

The chain uses TRBV7-9 and TRBJ2-7; 9 bases agree with TRBD1. Unmatched junction bases numbered 5, after V lost 4 bases and J lost 4 bases. The CDR3 covers 14 residues. CDR1 SEHNR and CDR2 FQNEAQ come from the germline V gene (reference sequence). As DNA, the CDR3 is TGTGCCAGCAGCTGGGGACAGGGAATTTACGAGCAGTACTTC. This translates into CASSWGQGIYEQYF.

The chain links TRBV2 to TRBJ2-5; D might be TRBD1 (5 bases). V shed 3 bases and J shed 5 bases, with 7 bases lying between them. The CDR3 consists of 12 residues. Germline V gene sequence: CDR1 SNHLY, CDR2 FYNNEI. Written as DNA, the CDR3 is TGTGCCAGCAGTGACAGGGTGGAGACCCAGTACTTC. Protein: CASSDRVETQYF.

The chain recombines TRBV6-5 with TRBJ2-7; 10 bases fit TRBD1. The CDR3 spans 12 residues. The junction had 4 bases not matched to a gene; V was cut back by 9 bases and J by 5 bases. CDR1 is MNHEY and CDR2 is SVGAGI in the germline V gene. The CDR3 loop reads CASDRGPHEQYF. CDR3 sequence (DNA): TGTGCCAGTGACAGGGGGCCACACGAGCAGTACTTC.

The rearrangement joins TRBV5-1 to TRBJ1-6, with D perhaps TRBD1 (6 bases). V lost 2 bases to trimming and J lost 9 bases, with 12 bases between them. The CDR3 sequence is 14 residues long. From germline, CDR1 is SGHRS and CDR2 YFSETQ. The CDR3 region is CASSFRDISSPLHF. Here the CDR3 DNA reads TGCGCCAGCAGCTTCCGGGACATAAGTTCACCCCTCCACTTT.

The chain recombines TRBV6-5 with TRBJ1-5; D is uncertain. The CDR3 totals 14 residues. The V gene's germline CDR1 is MNHEY and CDR2 SVGAGI. Trimming removed 0 bases from V and 9 bases from J, with 12 bases in between. CDR3 coding DNA: TGTGCCAGCAGTTACTCGATGGCGTCGGGGCCCCAGCATTTT. It is translated as CASSYSMASGPQHF.

V gene TRBV19 combines with J gene TRBJ1-1; D ambiguous. Germline CDR1 LNHDA, CDR2 SQIVND (reference sequence). V was pared by 5 bases and J by 0 bases, with 7 bases between. CDR3 length: 13 residues. The CDR3 loop is CASSDTVNTEAFF. CDR3 DNA sequence: TGTGCCAGTAGTGACACCGTGAACACTGAAGCTTTCTTT.

The chain recombines TRBV18 with TRBJ1-1, with TRBD1 identical over 11 bases. The CDR3 is 15 residues long. Germline lookup yields CDR1 KGHSH and CDR2 LQKENI. The ends lost 0 bases at V and 3 bases at J; junction bases unmatched: 0. CDR3 sequence: CASSPPGQGDTEAFF. In DNA, the CDR3 is TGTGCCAGCTCACCACCGGGACAGGGGGACACTGAAGCTTTCTTT.

The chain employs TRBV4-1 and TRBJ2-1, with 10 bases identical to TRBD2. Germline V lookup: CDR1 MGHRA, CDR2 YSYEKL. The CDR3 contains 16 residues. V lost 7 bases and J lost 3; bases outside the gene matches: 9. This chain's CDR3 is CASTLLAGGYYNEQFF. As DNA, the CDR3 is TGCGCCAGCACCCTTTTAGCGGGAGGTTACTACAATGAGCAGTTCTTC.

The gene calls are TRBV7-2 and TRBJ1-1; D call uncertain. CDR3 length: 14 residues. Germline-derived CDR1 and CDR2 are SGHTA and FQGNSA. V lost 6 bases and J 1 base, leaving 12 bases between the germline ends. The CDR3 loop reads CASRLAPWNTEAFF. CDR3 nucleotides: TGTGCCAGCAGACTTGCGCCCTGGAACACTGAAGCTTTCTTT.

The V call is TRBV7-9, the J call TRBJ1-2; D ambiguous. Germline V CDR1 and CDR2: SEHNR, FQNEAQ (reference sequence). This CDR3 contains 13 residues. Trimming removed 5 bases from V and 3 bases from J, with 10 bases in between. The CDR3 nucleotides are TGTGCCAGCAGCAGAAGCGATGACTATGGCTACACCTTC. Its translation: CASSRSDDYGYTF.

The V call is TRBV29-1, the J call TRBJ1-2, with D tentatively TRBD1 (5 bases). This CDR3 comprises 14 residues. From germline, CDR1 is SQVTM and CDR2 ANQGSEA. V lost 4 bases to trimming and J lost 4 bases, with 16 bases between them. In nucleotides, the CDR3 is TGCAGCGTTGTGGGGGACTCACTCGGCTATGGCTACACCTTC. Residues: CSVVGDSLGYGYTF.

The rearrangement links TRBV7-6 to TRBJ2-7; unclear D gene. The CDR3 has 13 residues. Germline values: CDR1 SGHVS, CDR2 FNYEAQ. V was pared by 2 bases and J by 0 bases, with 5 bases between. The DNA of the CDR3 is TGTGCCAGCAGCTTACACAGCTCCTACGAGCAGTACTTC. It encodes CASSLHSSYEQYF. The full variable domain, its missing parts supplied by reference TRBV7-6 and TRBJ2-7, is GAGVSQSPRYKVTKRGQDVALRCDPISGHVSLYWYRQALGQGPEFLTYFNYEAQQDKSGLPNDRFSAERPEGSISTLTIQRTEQRDSAMYRCASSLHSSYEQYFGPGTRLTVT.

The chain recombines TRBV9 with TRBJ2-3; TRBD2 matches 10 bases. CDR3 size: 14 residues. The V gene end was trimmed by 4 bases and the J gene end by 3 bases; junction bases not matched to a gene: 2. CDR1 and CDR2 from the germline V gene are SGDLS and YYNGEE. This CDR3 is CASSKREGTDTQYF. Written as DNA, the CDR3 is TGTGCCAGCAGCAAGCGGGAGGGTACAGATACGCAGTATTTT. The full variable domain, completed using reference TRBV9 and TRBJ2-3, is DSGVTQTPKHLITATGQRVTLRCSPRSGDLSVYWYQQSLDQGLQFLIQYYNGEERAKGNILERFSAQQFPDLHSELNLSSLELGDSALYFCASSKREGTDTQYFGPGTRLTVL.

Regarding this clone: The junction departs from germline at one end; a sequencing error may be responsible. The chain employs TRBV27 and TRBJ2-1; 7 bases are a match to TRBD1. This CDR3 is 16 amino acids long. Germline V gene lookup returns CDR1 MNHEY and CDR2 SMNVEV (reference sequence). CDR3 in amino acids: CASRKRGRVYYDEQFF. CDR3 DNA: TGTGCCAGCAGAAAAAGGGGGCGGGTCTACTACGATGAGCAGTTCTTC.

The chain links TRBV3-1 (or the pseudogene TRBV3-2) to TRBJ2-7, with D perhaps matching TRBD2 (6 bases). This CDR3 spans 15 amino acids. The germline gives CDR1 LGHDT, CDR2 YNNKEL (reference sequence). Trimming took 4 bases from V and 2 from J, leaving 15 bases between them. In nucleotides, the CDR3 is TGTGCCAGCAGCCCTCTGGGGGGAGCGACCTACGAGCAGTACTTC. Protein: CASSPLGGATYEQYF.

The J gene is TRBJ2-5, the V gene TRBV6-2 or TRBV6-3, with TRBD2 identical over 9 bases. This CDR3 is built from 17 residues. Per the germline V gene, CDR1 is MNHEY and CDR2 is SVGEGT. J lost 0 bases, V lost 2 bases, and 7 bases had no gene match. The CDR3 spells CASSYRPSGTYQETQYF. The CDR3 DNA sequence: TGTGCCAGCAGTTACCGTCCTAGCGGGACGTACCAAGAGACCCAGTACTTC.

V usage is TRBV11-3 and J usage is TRBJ2-1; TRBD2 matches 13 bases. Germline V gives CDR1 SGHNT, CDR2 YENEEA. The CDR3 is made up of 17 amino acids. The ends lost 4 bases at V and 9 bases at J; junction bases unmatched: 12. CDR3 sequence reads: CASSSRTSGGRMSEQFF. CDR3 nucleotides: TGTGCCAGCAGCTCAAGGACTAGCGGGGGCCGGATGAGTGAGCAGTTCTTC.

This chain joins TRBV7-8 and TRBJ2-3, with TRBD2 matching over 9 bases. V shed 2 bases, J shed 4 bases, and the junction held 7 bases outside the gene matches. Germline CDR1 SGHVS, CDR2 FQNEAQ. The CDR3 is 16 amino acids. The CDR3 is CASSLSTAGGSDTQYF. CDR3 DNA: TGTGCCAGCAGCTTATCAACCGCGGGAGGGTCAGATACGCAGTATTTT.

Only a few counts were recorded for this clone. The rearrangement joins TRBV7-9 to TRBJ2-7, with 9 bases matching TRBD2. V was clipped by 3 bases and J by 3 bases; unmatched bases: 3. The CDR3 has 14 amino acids. From germline, CDR1 is SEHNR and CDR2 FQNEAQ (reference sequence). In DNA form, the CDR3 reads TGTGCCAGCAGCTTGGTTAGCGGGAGCTACGAGCAGTACTTC. It codes for CASSLVSGSYEQYF.

The chain couples TRBV19 to TRBJ2-2; 8 bases line up with TRBD2. The germline CDR1 and CDR2 sequences are LNHDA and SQIVND (reference sequence). V lost 8 bases and J lost 2; bases outside the gene matches: 13. The CDR3 is 17 amino acids. CDR3 protein: CASSRALSGTNTGELFF. The CDR3 coding sequence is TGTGCCAGTTCCCGGGCCCTTAGCGGGACCAACACCGGGGAGCTGTTTTTT.

There are a few counts of this clone. J is TRBJ2-3 and V is TRBV7-2; 7 positions match TRBD2. CDR3 length equals 13 residues. CDR1 is SGHTA and CDR2 is FQGNSA in the germline V gene. The V gene end was trimmed by 3 bases and the J gene end by 4 bases; junction bases not matched to a gene: 1. For the CDR3, the DNA is TGTGCCAGCAGCTTTACTAGCGCAGATACGCAGTATTTT. Translating gives CASSFTSADTQYF.

The chain joins TRBV28 to TRBJ2-5; 8 bases align to TRBD2. CDR1 and CDR2 (germline): MDHEN, SYDVKM. V was pared by 5 bases and J by 4 bases, with 3 bases of the junction left unmatched. The CDR3 loop spans 13 amino acids. The CDR3 spells CASSAGGRETQYF. The CDR3 DNA reads as TGTGCCAGCAGTGCGGGGGGCCGAGAGACCCAGTACTTC. Based on the CDR3 plus reference TRBV28 and TRBJ2-5, the full variable domain is DVKVTQSSRYLVKRTGEKVFLECVQDMDHENMFWYRQDPGLGLRLIYFSYDVKMKEKGDIPEGYSVSREKKERFSLILESASTNQTSMYLCASSAGGRETQYFGPGTRLLVL.

V gene TRBV5-4 combines with J gene TRBJ1-1; a weak D match, TRBD1 (6 bases). V lost 2 bases to trimming and J lost 0 bases, with 8 bases between them. The CDR3 contains 14 residues. CDR1 is SGHNT and CDR2 is YYREEE in the germline V gene (reference sequence). As DNA, the CDR3 is TGTGCCAGCAGCTTTACAGGGATGAACACTGAAGCTTTCTTT. Translated: CASSFTGMNTEAFF.

The chain is built from TRBV28 and TRBJ1-2, with 12 bases fitting TRBD1. The junction had 4 bases not matched to a gene; V was cut back by 5 bases and J by 6 bases. CDR1 is MDHEN, CDR2 SYDVKM, per germline. The CDR3 length is 14 residues. CDR3 sequence (DNA): TGTGCCAGCAGTCCGGGGACAGGGGGCGATGGCTACACCTTC. Its translation: CASSPGTGGDGYTF.